These 11 T cell receptor beta chains came from one sample sequenced in a study of T-cell memory formation after mild COVID-19. TCRdb re-called the 5' RACE reads through MiXCR, storing one row per CDR3 protein. The data contain 350,000 or so distinct CDR3 sequences, 20% of them singletons. Sequencing was done on a sample of PBMCs or a T cell subset sorted from them (not recorded which). Source of these receptors: a man aged 18 to 30 who had mild COVID-19 (a few samples of this study predate the infection). Cell type and time point are not known.

CDR3 DNA sequence: TGTGCCACCAGTGAACCCACAGGGGGGGATCAGCCCCAGCATTTT. Amino acids: CATSEPTGGDQPQHF. This chain joins TRBV24-1 and TRBJ1-5, with 8 bases identical to TRBD1. Germline V CDR1 and CDR2: KGHDR, SFDVKD. This CDR3 has 15 amino acids. V shed 4 bases and J 5 bases; nucleotides not matched to a gene: 6.

The rearrangement uses TRBV20-1 and TRBJ2-5, with 8 positions matching TRBD2. The V gene end was trimmed by 0 bases and the J gene end by 4 bases; junction bases not matched to a gene: 7. From germline, CDR1 is DFQATT and CDR2 SNEGSKA (reference sequence). The CDR3 has 15 amino acids. CDR3 nucleotides: TGCAGTGCTAGAGATGGGACTAGTATTTTAGAGACCCAGTACTTC. This gives the protein CSARDGTSILETQYF.

The gene calls are TRBV4-3 and TRBJ2-3; possibly TRBD2 for D (6 bases). In germline, CDR1 is LGHNA, CDR2 YSLEER. The CDR3 extends over 16 amino acids. Trimming took off 3 bases at V and 6 bases at J, with 19 bases between the two ends. CDR3 sequence reads: CASSQGGDRDGDTQYF. The CDR3 DNA sequence: TGCGCCAGCAGCCAGGGGGGAGACCGGGACGGGGATACGCAGTATTTT.

The chain is built from TRBV11-2 and TRBJ1-3; the D gene is possibly TRBD1 (6 bases). The CDR3 loop spans 14 amino acids. CDR1 is SGHAT and CDR2 is FQNNGV in the germline V gene. Trimming cost V 4 bases and J 3 bases, with 10 bases left between them. The CDR3 protein is CASSSRGSGNTIYF. In DNA, the CDR3 is TGTGCCAGCAGCTCCAGGGGAAGTGGAAACACCATATATTTT.

V usage is TRBV4-3 and J usage is TRBJ2-5; no clear D gene. CDR1 is LGHNA, CDR2 YSLEER, per germline. V lost 2 bases, J lost 3 bases, and 13 bases lay in between. The CDR3 loop spans 15 amino acids. CDR3 bases: TGCGCCAGCAGCCAAAGACTCCGGGCAGAAGAGACCCAGTACTTC. This codes for CASSQRLRAEETQYF.

J is TRBJ2-1 and V is TRBV7-9; D remains unclear. Germline-derived CDR1 and CDR2 are SEHNR and FQNEAQ (reference sequence). The V end lost 5 bases, the J end lost 4 bases, and 15 bases lay between the germline ends. The CDR3 contains 15 residues. CDR3 residues: CASSSRLELYNEQFF. DNA of the CDR3: TGTGCCAGCAGCAGCCGACTCGAGCTTTACAATGAGCAGTTCTTC.

This sequence joins TRBV29-1 and TRBJ1-2, with 9 positions matching TRBD1. Germline V lookup: CDR1 SQVTM, CDR2 ANQGSEA. CDR3 size: 13 residues. V shed 7 bases and J 1 base; nucleotides not matched to a gene: 4. The CDR3 DNA reads as TGCAGCGCCGGACAGGGGATTAACTATGGCTACACCTTC. Protein sequence: CSAGQGINYGYTF. Full variable domain (missing parts from reference TRBV29-1 and TRBJ1-2): SAVISQKPSRDICQRGTSLTIQCQVDSQVTMMFWYRQQPGQSLTLIATANQGSEATYESGFVIDKFPISRPNLTFSTLTVSNMSPEDSSIYLCSAGQGINYGYTFGSGTRLTVV.

V is TRBV7-2 and J is TRBJ1-2; D unclear. Per germline, CDR1 SGHTA and CDR2 FQGNSA. The CDR3 contains 13 residues. Trimming removed 0 bases from V and 6 bases from J, with 8 bases in between. This chain's CDR3 is CASSLAVKNGYTF. The DNA of the CDR3 is TGTGCCAGCAGCTTAGCGGTGAAGAATGGCTACACCTTC.

This clonotype occurred a few times. This chain's CDR3 is CSVWTSGGQYF. The CDR3 region has the DNA TGCAGCGTCTGGACTAGCGGGGGGCAGTATTTT. The chain joins TRBV29-1 to TRBJ2-3, with 13 bases matching TRBD2. J was trimmed by 11 bases and V by 6 bases; bases with no gene match: 2. Germline V gene sequence: CDR1 SQVTM, CDR2 ANQGSEA. This CDR3 is built from 11 residues.

V and J are TRBV13 and TRBJ2-7, with a possible D match to TRBD2 (6 bases). CDR1 is PRHDT, CDR2 FYEKMQ, per germline (reference sequence). V gave up 8 bases and J gave up 2 bases, with 22 bases separating them. The CDR3 extends over 16 amino acids. CDR3 sequence: CASGERGTGNPYEQYF. CDR3 in DNA: TGTGCCAGCGGGGAACGGGGGACCGGGAATCCCTACGAGCAGTACTTC.

In its sample, this clonotype was seen once. J is TRBJ2-5 and V is TRBV12-3 or TRBV12-4; TRBD1 matches at 9 bases. The CDR3 extends over 13 amino acids. J was trimmed by 11 bases and V by 7 bases; bases with no gene match: 11. CDR3 loop: CASKTGGAGEQYF. CDR3 nucleotides: TGTGCCAGCAAAACAGGGGGCGCGGGGGAGCAGTACTTC.